These T cell receptor beta chains were read from a single sample in a study of neoadjuvant nivolumab and ipilimumab in lung cancer. The repertoire was sequenced with immunoSEQ multiplex PCR; TCRdb's copy has only in-frame clones and lacks some. The table includes more than 8,500 clones, around 77% detected once. The sample consisted of tumor tissue, taken after neoadjuvant nivolumab, alone or with ipilimumab, at or shortly before surgery. The receptors shown here come from an adult with non-small cell lung cancer. Some clones in this sample may be carry-over from other donors' samples. Both conserved end residues are part of each CDR3. A D gene is named only where the DNA matches it firmly. A row's size may be missing; if present it is once, few, many or a size class.

-,-,TRBV6-5,TRBJ2-7,CASSYGRGATYEQYF,TGTGCCAGCAGTTACGGCCGGGGGGCAACCTACGAGCAGTACTTC
few,-,TRBV14,TRBJ1-6,CASSSQGGNSPLHF,TGTGCCAGCAGCTCCCAGGGTGGTAATTCACCCCTCCACTTT
-,-,TRBV11-3,TRBJ2-7,CASSHPSLSYEQYF,TGTGCCAGCAGCCACCCTTCCCTCTCCTACGAGCAGTACTTC
-,TRBD2,TRBV11-2,TRBJ2-1,CASSTDPSGYNEQFF,TGTGCCAGCAGCACCGACCCTAGCGGCTACAATGAGCAGTTCTTC
-,-,TRBV5-1,TRBJ1-2,CASSREGGLGYTF,TGCGCCAGCAGCCGAGAGGGGGGTCTTGGCTACACCTTC
once,TRBD2,TRBV7-2,TRBJ2-7,CASSLVSSSGAYEQYF,TGTGCCAGCAGCTTAGTTTCGTCTAGCGGGGCCTACGAGCAGTACTTC
-,-,TRBV30,TRBJ2-7,CAWSVQLREQYF,TGTGCCTGGAGTGTACAACTGAGGGAGCAGTACTTC
-,-,TRBV11-2,TRBJ2-2,CASSLFPESNTGELFF,TGTGCCAGCAGCTTATTTCCAGAGTCGAACACCGGGGAGCTGTTTTTT
-,-,TRBV2,TRBJ2-7,CASTAAYEQYF,TGTGCCAGCACCGCCGCCTACGAGCAGTACTTC
-,-,TRBV7-2,TRBJ1-5,CASSLLTEGNQPQHF,TGTGCCAGCAGCTTACTCACTGAAGGCAATCAGCCCCAGCATTTT
-,TRBD2,TRBV18,TRBJ2-1,CASSPTGSGDNEQFF,TGTGCCAGCTCACCCACGGGCAGCGGGGACAATGAGCAGTTCTTC
-,TRBD1,TRBV5-1,TRBJ1-2,CASSLGDRDVSGYTF,TGCGCCAGCAGCTTGGGAGACAGGGATGTTTCTGGCTACACCTTC
few,-,TRBV18,TRBJ2-7,CASSPPIYDNPEYEQYF,TGTGCCAGCTCACCACCCATCTACGACAACCCCGAGTACGAGCAGTACTTC
-,TRBD1,TRBV9,TRBJ1-1,CASSPPGTGSNTEAFF,TGTGCCAGCAGCCCCCCCGGGACAGGGTCGAACACTGAAGCTTTCTTT
few,-,TRBV5-6,TRBJ2-3,CASSFNGGGDTQYF,TGTGCCAGCAGCTTCAACGGTGGGGGAGATACGCAGTATTTT
-,-,TRBV29-1,TRBJ1-5,CSVGTIDGPQHF,TGCAGCGTTGGCACAATCGATGGGCCCCAGCATTTT
once,TRBD2,TRBV18,TRBJ2-7,CASSPPNERESPLEQYF,TGTGCCAGCTCACCACCGAACGAGCGGGAGAGCCCCCTGGAGCAGTACTTC
-,-,TRBV18,TRBJ1-3,CASSPEMDSSGNTIYF,TGTGCCAGCTCACCCGAGATGGACAGTTCTGGAAACACCATATATTTT
once,TRBD1,TRBV5-1,TRBJ1-4,CASSPTGGWNEKLFF,TGCGCCAGCAGCCCCACAGGGGGCTGGAATGAAAAACTGTTTTTT
once,-,TRBV14,TRBJ1-2,CASSQGGYGYTF,TGTGCCAGCAGCCAAGGGGGATATGGCTACACCTTC
-,TRBD2,TRBV30,TRBJ2-1,CAWSPGTSGTDEQFF,TGTGCCTGGAGCCCCGGGACTAGCGGGACAGATGAGCAGTTCTTC
-,-,TRBV11-3,TRBJ1-1,CASSLNRGNEAFF,TGTGCCAGCAGCTTAAATAGGGGCAATGAAGCTTTCTTT
-,TRBD2,TRBV7-2,TRBJ2-1,CASSPRGALNEQFF,TGTGCCAGCAGCCCGCGGGGGGCGTTAAATGAGCAGTTCTTC
-,-,TRBV2,TRBJ1-4,CASTGVLGEKLFF,TGTGCCAGCACAGGGGTATTAGGTGAAAAACTGTTTTTT
-,-,TRBV11-3,TRBJ1-4,CASRRGTATNEKLFF,TGTGCCAGCAGGAGGGGCACTGCAACTAATGAAAAACTGTTTTTT
-,-,TRBV7-9,TRBJ2-7,CASSLVGLYEQYF,TGTGCCAGCAGCTTAGTGGGTCTCTACGAGCAGTACTTC
-,-,TRBV6-1,TRBJ2-1,CASGVRLWDEQFF,TGTGCCAGCGGTGTCAGACTATGGGATGAGCAGTTCTTC
-,-,TRBV30,TRBJ1-4,CAWRGTNEKLFF,TGTGCCTGGAGGGGAACTAATGAAAAACTGTTTTTT
-,-,TRBV18,TRBJ1-3,CASSPPGLISGNTIYF,TGTGCCAGCTCACCACCGGGACTGATATCTGGAAACACCATATATTTT
-,TRBD1,TRBV5-4,TRBJ2-3,CASSAGGFDTQYF,TGTGCCAGCAGCGCAGGGGGTTTCGATACGCAGTATTTT
few,-,TRBV7-2,TRBJ2-3,CASSKGGDTDTQYF,TGTGCCAGCAGCAAGGGTGGGGACACAGATACGCAGTATTTT
medium-sized,TRBD1,TRBV4-2,TRBJ2-1,CASSQSGQYLNEQFF,TGTGCCAGCAGCCAATCGGGACAGTATTTGAATGAGCAGTTCTTC
few,TRBD1,TRBV18,TRBJ1-5,CASSGQGNSNQPQHF,TGTGCCAGCTCAGGACAGGGCAATAGCAATCAGCCCCAGCATTTT
-,-,TRBV19,TRBJ1-5,CASSTRQSQPQHF,TGTGCCAGTAGTACTAGACAGAGCCAGCCCCAGCATTTT
-,-,TRBV6-5,TRBJ2-7,CASSYFTLAGEHEQYF,TGTGCCAGCAGTTACTTTACCTTGGCAGGTGAACATGAGCAGTACTTC
few,-,TRBV14,TRBJ2-7,CASSPRVTGRYYEQYF,TGTGCCAGCAGCCCCCGGGTGACAGGAAGGTACTACGAGCAGTACTTC
-,-,TRBV5-6,TRBJ1-6,CASSLGAQGLNSPLHF,TGTGCCAGCAGCTTGGGAGCCCAGGGCCTGAATTCACCCCTCCACTTT
-,-,TRBV9,TRBJ2-2,CASSTTGTRGNTGELFF,TGTGCCAGCAGTACTACCGGGACAAGAGGAAACACCGGGGAGCTGTTTTTT
-,-,TRBV4-1,TRBJ2-7,CASSQGVALSYEQYF,TGCGCCAGCAGCCAAGGTGTAGCGCTCTCCTACGAGCAGTACTTC
-,-,TRBV6-1,TRBJ2-7,CASTRLGGEQYF,TGTGCCAGCACGCGGTTGGGGGGAGAGCAGTACTTC
-,-,TRBV5-1,TRBJ2-6,CASSDSSGANVLTF,TGCGCCAGCAGCGACAGCTCTGGGGCCAACGTCCTGACTTTC
-,-,TRBV5-1,TRBJ2-3,CASREGQGTQYF,TGCGCCAGCAGGGAAGGGCAGGGTACGCAGTATTTT
-,TRBD1,TRBV27,TRBJ2-7,CASSYRDSSYEQYF,TGTGCCAGCAGTTATCGGGACAGCTCCTACGAGCAGTACTTC
-,-,TRBV11-2,TRBJ2-7,CASSLTWEQYF,TGTGCCAGCAGTTTGACATGGGAGCAGTACTTC
-,TRBD2,TRBV29-1,TRBJ2-1,CSVTGTSGAYNEQFF,TGCAGCGTCACTGGGACTAGCGGGGCCTACAATGAGCAGTTCTTC
-,-,TRBV6-6,TRBJ1-5,CASMRGSNSNQPQHF,TGTGCCAGCATGAGGGGCAGCAATAGCAATCAGCCCCAGCATTTT
-,-,TRBV4-1,TRBJ2-7,CASSQDTRLTYEQYF,TGCGCCAGCAGCCAAGATACGCGGTTAACCTACGAGCAGTACTTC
once,-,TRBV5-8,TRBJ1-1,CASRSRWVGTEAFF,TGTGCCAGCAGAAGCCGCTGGGTGGGCACTGAAGCTTTCTTT
-,TRBD1,TRBV15,TRBJ1-4,CATSRTGTANEKLFF,TGTGCCACCAGCAGAACCGGGACAGCTAATGAAAAACTGTTTTTT
-,-,TRBV18,TRBJ1-3,CASSPRTSASSGNTIYF,TGTGCCAGCTCACCACGAACCTCGGCGAGCTCTGGAAACACCATATATTTT
-,TRBD1,TRBV4-1,TRBJ1-2,CASSRDRGPDGYTF,TGCGCCAGCAGCCGCGACAGGGGGCCGGATGGCTACACCTTC
few,-,TRBV18,TRBJ2-7,CASSPPRGDSPSYEQYF,TGTGCCAGCTCACCACCGAGAGGGGACTCTCCGTCCTACGAGCAGTACTTC
-,TRBD2,TRBV5-4,TRBJ2-2,CASSFRGLWLAGAYTGELFF,TGTGCCAGCAGCTTTAGGGGGCTTTGGCTAGCGGGAGCGTACACCGGGGAGCTGTTTTTT
-,TRBD1,TRBV7-2,TRBJ2-3,CASSRQGATDTQYF,TGTGCCAGCAGCCGACAGGGGGCAACAGATACGCAGTATTTT
-,TRBD1,TRBV30,TRBJ2-2,CAQTNEGQGYTGELFF,TGTGCCCAAACCAACGAGGGACAGGGTTACACCGGGGAGCTGTTTTTT
-,TRBD2,TRBV11-3,TRBJ2-7,CASSFKPGLAGDYEQYF,TGTGCCAGCAGCTTCAAACCGGGACTAGCGGGAGATTACGAGCAGTACTTC
few,-,TRBV7-6,TRBJ2-7,CASSPTHGFIPYEQYF,TGTGCCAGCAGCCCGACCCATGGGTTTATCCCCTACGAGCAGTACTTC
once,-,TRBV18,TRBJ1-2,CASSPSHPQDRIGYTF,TGTGCCAGCTCACCCTCGCACCCGCAGGACAGAATCGGCTACACCTTC
-,-,TRBV29-1,TRBJ1-1,CSVWDTGLGTEAFF,TGCAGCGTATGGGACACGGGGTTAGGCACTGAAGCTTTCTTT